The 19 T cell receptor beta chains reported below all come from one sample, sequenced in a study of shared clonotypes between healthy human individuals (dated by TCRdb to about 2020). The library was built by means of the immunoSEQ multiplex PCR assay. Drawn from immuneACCESS, this table holds only the in-frame rearrangements with V and J called that TCRdb kept. Clones are partly lost; checked studies trace under half to an unresolved V gene and leave the rest unexplained. The sample table lists 2 million to 3 million clones, approximately 94% of them with a count of one. Of the sample, more than 0.35% is held by the ten largest clones. Sequencing was carried out using naive CD4+ T cells from PBMCs. The label giving this sample's cell subset or site can be read as: CD45RA+ positively selected. The source of these receptors is a man between 18 and 29 years old in good health. Some clones in this sample may be carry-over from other donors' samples.

V is TRBV27 and J is TRBJ2-7; the D gene could be TRBD1 or TRBD2 (5 bases each). Germline loops: CDR1 MNHEY, CDR2 SMNVEV (reference sequence). This CDR3 contains 13 residues. Trimming stripped 8 bases from V and 5 bases from J, with 16 bases between. The CDR3 DNA is TGTGCCAGCCGTTGGGGGAGCAGCCACGAGCAGTACTTC. This translates into CASRWGSSHEQYF.

The rearrangement links TRBV6-5 to TRBJ2-5, with a possible D match to TRBD2 (6 bases). The J call could be wrong; TRBJ2-7 is a better fit for the DNA end. The CDR3 covers 15 residues. In germline, CDR1 is MNHEY, CDR2 SVGAGI. The CDR3 loop is CASSQRGLSAPEQYF. CDR3 in DNA: TGTGCCAGCAGCCAACGGGGACTGTCGGCTCCCGAGCAGTACTTC.

The J gene is TRBJ2-1, the V gene TRBV5-1; D gene ambiguous. With 4 bases removed from V and 4 bases from J, the gap between germline ends came to 9 bases. Per germline, CDR1 SGHRS and CDR2 YFSETQ. There are 13 residues in the CDR3. The chain's CDR3 is CASSVAEYNEQFF. The CDR3 region has the DNA TGCGCCAGCAGCGTCGCGGAGTACAATGAGCAGTTCTTC.

The rearrangement uses TRBV25-1 and TRBJ2-5; the D gene could be TRBD1 or TRBD2 (5 bases each). V lost 2 bases and J lost 4, with 23 bases in between. Germline lookup yields CDR1 MGHDK and CDR2 SYGVNS. The CDR3 contains 18 residues. In DNA form, the CDR3 reads TGTGCCAGCAGTGAAGGGGGACGAAGGGCAGCTATGGCAGAGACCCAGTACTTC. Translation: CASSEGGRRAAMAETQYF. The full variable domain, with the rest looked up from reference TRBV25-1 and TRBJ2-5, is EADIYQTPRYLVIGTGKKITLECSQTMGHDKMYWYQQDPGMELHLIHYSYGVNSTEKGDLSSESTVSRIRTEHFPLTLESARPSHTSQYLCASSEGGRRAAMAETQYFGPGTRLLVL.

The chain has TRBV7-9 and TRBJ2-3; weak D call: TRBD2 (6 bases). The CDR3 length is 18 residues. Between the trimmed V and J ends, which lost 5 bases and 1 base, there was a span of 22 bases. CDR1 is SEHNR, CDR2 FQNEAQ, per germline (reference sequence). CDR3 protein: CASSTPERPGVRTDTQYF. CDR3 in DNA: TGTGCCAGCAGCACCCCTGAAAGGCCGGGGGTTCGCACAGATACGCAGTATTTT. The full variable domain, rest sourced from reference TRBV7-9 and TRBJ2-3, is DTGVSQNPRHKITKRGQNVTFRCDPISEHNRLYWYRQTLGQGPEFLTYFQNEAQLEKSRLLSDRFSAERPKGSFSTLEIQRTEQGDSAMYLCASSTPERPGVRTDTQYFGPGTRLTVL.

Details on this clone: Distinct nucleotide sequences in the sample also encode this CDR3. V and J are TRBV18 and TRBJ1-1; 7 nucleotides agree with TRBD1. The CDR3 length is 14 residues. CDR1 is KGHSH and CDR2 is LQKENI in the germline V gene. V gave up 3 bases and J gave up 3 bases; unmatched junction bases: 4. CDR3 protein: CASSPTTGDTEAFF. As DNA, the CDR3 is TGTGCCAGCTCACCCACAACAGGGGACACTGAAGCTTTCTTT.

V and J are TRBV27 and TRBJ2-6; either TRBD1 or TRBD2 may fit D (5 bases each). Trimming removed 3 bases from V and 2 bases from J, with 20 bases in between. Germline loops: CDR1 MNHEY, CDR2 SMNVEV (reference sequence). The CDR3 has 19 amino acids. CDR3 in DNA: TGTGCCAGCAGTTTTGGGACCATTTACGGGGACCCTGGGGCCAACGTCCTGACTTTC. Amino acids: CASSFGTIYGDPGANVLTF.

The CDR3 sequence: CASSQGQVFNYEQYF. CDR3 coding DNA: TGTGCCAGCAGCCAAGGACAGGTATTCAACTACGAGCAGTACTTC. The chain is built from TRBV4-2 and TRBJ2-5, with TRBD1 as a possible D gene (6 bases). Matching the DNA end better, TRBJ2-7 makes the J call doubtful. The V gene's germline CDR1 is LGHNA and CDR2 YNFKEQ. The CDR3 extends over 15 amino acids.

In regard to this clone: The identical CDR3 is also encoded by other nucleotide sequences in the sample. The genes are TRBV5-1 and TRBJ1-4; 9 nucleotides align to TRBD1. Germline V gene sequence: CDR1 SGHRS, CDR2 YFSETQ. The V and J ends lost 0 bases and 7 bases, in that order; junction bases with no gene match: 1. The length of the CDR3 is 14 residues. The CDR3 DNA reads as TGCGCCAGCAGCTTGGGGACAGGGGTTGAAAAACTGTTTTTT. Amino acid sequence: CASSLGTGVEKLFF.

J is TRBJ1-4 and V is TRBV5-1; D might be TRBD1 (6 bases). Trimming cost V 5 bases and J 5 bases, with 13 bases left between them. CDR1 SGHRS and CDR2 YFSETQ come from the germline V gene. CDR3 length equals 14 residues. The CDR3 DNA follows: TGCGCCAGCAGAATAGGGGACAAGAATGAAAAACTGTTTTTT. Residues: CASRIGDKNEKLFF. Full variable domain (outside the CDR3, taken from reference TRBV5-1 and TRBJ1-4): KAGVTQTPRYLIKTRGQQVTLSCSPISGHRSVSWYQQTPGQGLQFLFEYFSETQRNKGNFPGRFSGRQFSNSRSEMNVSTLELGDSALYLCASRIGDKNEKLFFGSGTQLSVL.

The rearrangement joins TRBV27 to TRBJ1-6; maybe TRBD1 (5 bases). Trimming left V 9 bases short and J 14 bases short, with 23 bases between. CDR3 length equals 14 residues. CDR1 and CDR2 (germline): MNHEY, SMNVEV (reference sequence). CDR3 DNA sequence: TGTGCCAGAGATCCGGGACGGCCAAGGTTAGCCCTCCACTTT. As protein: CARDPGRPRLALHF.

The CDR3: CASSLFGTTDTQYF. CDR3 nucleotide sequence: TGTGCCAGCAGTTTATTCGGGACCACAGATACGCAGTATTTT. The gene calls are TRBV28 and TRBJ2-3; tentatively, D is TRBD1 or TRBD2 (5 bases each). This CDR3 comprises 14 residues. CDR1 is MDHEN, CDR2 SYDVKM, per germline. With 1 base removed from V and 2 bases from J, the gap between germline ends came to 7 bases. The full variable domain, completed using reference TRBV28 and TRBJ2-3, is DVKVTQSSRYLVKRTGEKVFLECVQDMDHENMFWYRQDPGLGLRLIYFSYDVKMKEKGDIPEGYSVSREKKERFSLILESASTNQTSMYLCASSLFGTTDTQYFGPGTRLTVL.

This chain links TRBV28 with TRBJ1-2; tentative D call: TRBD1 (5 bases). CDR1 and CDR2 (germline): MDHEN, SYDVKM. The CDR3 runs 13 residues. Trimming stripped 4 bases from V and 7 bases from J, with 13 bases between. The CDR3 sequence is CASSYSGQGGYTF. As DNA, the CDR3 is TGTGCCAGCAGTTACAGCGGCCAGGGTGGCTACACCTTC.

CDR3 in DNA: TGCGCCAGCAGCCCTCAGACGACAGGGACACTCTACGAGCAGTACTTC. Translated: CASSPQTTGTLYEQYF. V and J are TRBV4-1 and TRBJ2-7; TRBD1 agrees at 7 bases. The CDR3 is 16 residues long. V lost 4 bases, J lost 3 bases, and 12 bases stayed unmatched. Germline V lookup: CDR1 MGHRA, CDR2 YSYEKL.

The chain uses TRBV14 and TRBJ1-3, with no clear D. The CDR3 is 14 residues long. Trimming took 4 bases from V and 0 from J, leaving 7 bases between them. Germline-derived CDR1 and CDR2 are SGHDN and FVKESK. This chain's CDR3 is CASSPGSSGNTIYF. The CDR3 DNA sequence: TGTGCCAGCAGCCCAGGATCCTCTGGAAACACCATATATTTT. Supplemented by reference TRBV14 and TRBJ1-3, the full variable domain reads EAGVTQFPSHSVIEKGQTVTLRCDPISGHDNLYWYRRVMGKEIKFLLHFVKESKQDESGMPNNRFLAERTGGTYSTLKVQPAELEDSGVYFCASSPGSSGNTIYFGEGSWLTVV.

DNA for the CDR3: TGTGCCAGCAGCCCCACAACCAAAAACATTCAGTACTTC. Its protein product is CASSPTTKNIQYF. This rearrangement joins TRBV6-1 to TRBJ2-4; D is undetermined. From germline, CDR1 is MNHNS and CDR2 SASEGT. Trimming left V 6 bases short and J 2 bases short, with 8 bases between. The CDR3 totals 13 residues.

The chain employs TRBV6-5 and TRBJ2-1; the D call may be TRBD1 or TRBD2 (6 bases each). This CDR3 spans 14 amino acids. Trimming took 0 bases from V and 6 from J, leaving 9 bases between them. Germline assignment: CDR1 MNHEY and CDR2 SVGAGI. The CDR3 protein is CASSYSRGANEQFF. CDR3 coding DNA: TGTGCCAGCAGTTACTCGAGGGGGGCCAATGAGCAGTTCTTC.

The chain carries TRBV5-4 and TRBJ1-3; maybe TRBD1 (6 bases). The CDR3 has 15 residues. Between the trimmed V and J ends, which lost 3 bases and 4 bases, there was a span of 14 bases. Germline CDR1 reads SGHNT; CDR2 reads YYREEE (reference sequence). The CDR3 reads CASSSRGGHGNTIYF. CDR3 in DNA: TGTGCCAGCAGCTCGAGGGGGGGTCACGGAAACACCATATATTTT.

The chain carries TRBV27 and TRBJ2-2, with 7 bases fitting TRBD2. With 1 base clipped from V and 6 bases from J, the junction kept 8 bases outside the gene matches. The CDR3 is 16 amino acids. CDR1 and CDR2 (germline): MNHEY, SMNVEV (reference sequence). The CDR3 nucleotides read TGTGCCAGCAGTTTATGGGGGGGGATCTACTCCGGGGAGCTGTTTTTT. Its translation is CASSLWGGIYSGELFF.